A single sample is the source of the 8 T cell receptor beta chains below, sequenced in a study of cytomegalovirus exposure and HLA in healthy donors. The PCR employed 60 Vbeta primers together with 13 Jbeta primers. Generated by immunoSEQ multiplex PCR, the TCRdb table keeps only in-frame clones and is missing some. The sample lists more than 90,000 clones, approximately 70% occurring once. Sequencing was performed on PBMCs. Receptor source: a man aged 25-40 years in good health and CMV-seropositive.

The rearrangement links TRBV7-2 to TRBJ2-2; D is undetermined. In germline, CDR1 is SGHTA, CDR2 FQGNSA. V dropped 0 bases and J dropped 1 base, with 12 bases sitting between them. This CDR3 is 17 amino acids long. CDR3 sequence: CASSLASSRLNTGELFF. The CDR3 bases are TGTGCCAGCAGCTTAGCGTCTTCCAGACTGAACACCGGGGAGCTGTTTTTT.

This sequence joins TRBV5-1 and TRBJ1-1; TRBD1 might be the D (5 bases). Germline lookup yields CDR1 SGHRS and CDR2 YFSETQ. Trimming took 5 bases from V and 7 from J, leaving 15 bases between them. The CDR3 is made up of 13 amino acids. Written as DNA, the CDR3 is TGCGCCAGCAGAGTTGGGGGGGAATATGAAGCTTTCTTT. Its translation: CASRVGGEYEAFF.

In this sample, this clone turned up a few times. The rearrangement links TRBV19 to TRBJ1-2, with 7 positions matching TRBD1. Germline trimming cut 0 bases from V and 6 bases from J; bases unmatched to any gene: 7. Germline loops: CDR1 LNHDA, CDR2 SQIVND (reference sequence). The CDR3 is made up of 15 amino acids. The CDR3 loop reads CASSIDRTGEDGYTF. The CDR3 DNA follows: TGTGCCAGTAGTATAGATCGAACAGGGGAGGATGGCTACACCTTC.

The rearrangement joins TRBV12-5 to TRBJ1-2; 11 nucleotides match TRBD1. CDR3 length equals 12 residues. With 1 base clipped from V and 14 bases from J, the junction kept 3 bases outside the gene matches. Germline values: CDR1 LGHNT, CDR2 FRNRAP. CDR3 DNA: TGTGCTAGTGGTTTGGGGACAGGGGGCTCAACCTTC. Translation: CASGLGTGGSTF. The full variable domain, with the rest looked up from reference TRBV12-5 and TRBJ1-2, is DARVTQTPRHKVTEMGQEVTMRCQPILGHNTVFWYRQTMMQGLELLAYFRNRAPLDDSGMPKDRFSAEMPDATLATLKIQPSEPRDSAVYFCASGLGTGGSTFGSGTRLTVV.

This rearrangement joins TRBV5-6 to TRBJ2-7, with 8 bases aligning to TRBD1. The CDR3 sequence is 17 residues long. The V and J ends lost 0 bases and 2 bases, in that order; junction bases with no gene match: 10. Germline V gene sequence: CDR1 SGHDT, CDR2 YYEEEE. DNA of the CDR3: TGTGCCAGCAGCTTGGCCGGGGCAGGGGGCAGCGCCTACGAGCAGTACTTC. Protein: CASSLAGAGGSAYEQYF.

Concerning this clone itself: At one of its ends the junction is not consistent with the germline gene, which may arise from a read error. This rearrangement joins TRBV7-9 to TRBJ1-1, with TRBD1 as a possible D gene (5 bases). Germline CDR1 SEHNR, CDR2 FQNEAQ (reference sequence). The CDR3 is 15 amino acids. CDR3 loop: CSSSRSDTSNGEAFF. The CDR3 region has the DNA TGTTCCAGCAGCCGGTCGGACACTAGCAACGGTGAAGCTTTCTTT.

The chain joins TRBV9 to TRBJ1-1, with TRBD1 matching over 9 bases. The V and J ends lost 2 bases and 6 bases, in that order; junction bases with no gene match: 5. Germline loops: CDR1 SGDLS, CDR2 YYNGEE. This CDR3 is 14 amino acids long. CDR3 in amino acids: CASSVTGGLSEAFF. Here the CDR3 DNA reads TGTGCCAGCAGCGTCACAGGGGGCTTGTCTGAAGCTTTCTTT.

The chain carries TRBV5-8 and TRBJ2-7, with D uncertain. V lost 2 bases and J 3 bases, leaving 3 bases between the germline ends. From germline, CDR1 is SGHTS and CDR2 YDEGEE. CDR3 length: 11 residues. The CDR3 is CASSFNYEQYF. The CDR3 coding sequence is TGTGCCAGCAGCTTCAACTACGAGCAGTACTTC.